The 9 T cell receptor beta chains listed next were all sequenced from one sample in a study of OX40 agonist ivuxolimab in advanced cancers. The assay was immunoSEQ multiplex PCR, and TCRdb's table has in-frame clones only and misses some. The repertoire consists of approximately 67,000 clones, with around nine tenths occurring once and the leading ten covering about 5.5%. The sequencing here drew on CD4+ or CD8+ T cells sorted from blood, taken in a trial of the OX40 agonist ivuxolimab. The source of these receptors is an adult with an advanced solid tumor such as melanoma, head and neck, liver or kidney cancer.

The chain recombines TRBV5-6 with TRBJ1-6, with D perhaps TRBD1 (6 bases). CDR3 length equals 15 residues. Trimming pared 0 bases from V and 4 bases from J, leaving 8 bases between. CDR1 is SGHDT, CDR2 YYEEEE, per germline. CDR3 sequence reads: CASSLEQGYNSPLHF. The CDR3 DNA is TGTGCCAGCAGCTTGGAGCAGGGGTATAATTCACCCCTCCACTTT.

This clone was seen only a few times. The V gene is TRBV27, the J gene TRBJ1-6; D is undetermined. The V end was cut by 4 bases, the J end by 10 bases, with 20 bases between. Germline CDR1 reads MNHEY; CDR2 reads SMNVEV (reference sequence). The CDR3 has 16 residues. CDR3 in amino acids: CASSSPRTAPGSPLHF. CDR3 nucleotide sequence: TGTGCCAGCAGTTCACCGAGGACGGCCCCGGGGTCACCCCTCCACTTT.

The table lists this clone with a count of one. The chain joins TRBV6-1 to TRBJ2-7; D tentatively fits TRBD1 or TRBD2 (7 bases each). Trimming took 3 bases from V and 2 from J, leaving 14 bases between them. Germline values: CDR1 MNHNS, CDR2 SASEGT. The CDR3 is 15 residues long. The CDR3 protein is CASSEVSGGAYEQYF. The CDR3 nucleotides read TGTGCCAGCAGTGAGGTTTCAGGGGGGGCCTACGAGCAGTACTTC.

This clone was seen just once. V is TRBV9 and J is TRBJ2-3; 7 bases agree with TRBD2. CDR1 and CDR2 from the germline V gene are SGDLS and YYNGEE. CDR3 size: 15 residues. J lost 5 bases, V lost 0 bases, and 6 bases had no gene match. The CDR3 DNA sequence: TGTGCCAGCAGCGTAGCGGGGGGTTTTGGAGATACGCAGTATTTT. It codes for CASSVAGGFGDTQYF.

The chain carries TRBV18 and TRBJ2-1, with 10 bases identical to TRBD2. The germline V gene encodes CDR1 KGHSH and CDR2 LQKENI. The CDR3 has 16 amino acids. With 3 bases clipped from V and 0 bases from J, the junction kept 2 bases outside the gene matches. The CDR3 DNA sequence: TGTGCCAGCTCACCTAGCGGGAGGAGCTCCTACAATGAGCAGTTCTTC. Encoded protein: CASSPSGRSSYNEQFF. The full variable domain, its missing parts supplied by reference TRBV18 and TRBJ2-1, is NAGVMQNPRHLVRRRGQEARLRCSPMKGHSHVYWYRQLPEEGLKFMVYLQKENIIDESGMPKERFSAEFPKEGPSILRIQQVVRGDSAAYFCASSPSGRSSYNEQFFGPGTRLTVL.

The rearrangement uses TRBV29-1 and TRBJ1-2; 8 nucleotides align to TRBD1. The junction had 12 bases not matched to a gene; V was cut back by 4 bases and J by 5 bases. From germline, CDR1 is SQVTM and CDR2 ANQGSEA. This CDR3 comprises 15 residues. Written as DNA, the CDR3 is TGCAGCGTTGCAAGTGGAGGACAGGGAATGTATGGCTACACCTTC. Protein sequence: CSVASGGQGMYGYTF.

With regard to this clone: This sample also contains other DNA sequences that code for the same CDR3. V is TRBV27 and J is TRBJ2-7; TRBD1 agrees at 10 bases. Germline assignment: CDR1 MNHEY and CDR2 SMNVEV (reference sequence). Losses at the gene ends were 6 bases for V and 2 bases for J; bases not matched to a gene: 7. The CDR3 has 15 amino acids. This CDR3 is CASSLNGQGAYEQYF. DNA for the CDR3: TGTGCCAGCAGCTTGAACGGACAGGGGGCCTACGAGCAGTACTTC.

The chain is built from TRBV11-2 and TRBJ1-1; 7 bases map to TRBD1. This CDR3 spans 18 amino acids. Germline loops: CDR1 SGHAT, CDR2 FQNNGV. Germline trimming cut 3 bases from V and 0 bases from J; bases unmatched to any gene: 13. CDR3 loop: CASSLYWGGQTMNTEAFF. Here the CDR3 DNA reads TGTGCCAGCAGCTTGTACTGGGGGGGACAGACCATGAACACTGAAGCTTTCTTT.

This sequence joins TRBV5-8 and TRBJ1-1; D is unclear. Germline CDR1 SGHTS, CDR2 YDEGEE. The CDR3 is made up of 15 amino acids. The V and J ends lost 2 bases and 4 bases respectively, with 15 bases between them. CDR3 sequence reads: CASSFRLWAGTEAFF. The CDR3 nucleotides read TGTGCCAGCAGCTTTAGACTCTGGGCGGGCACTGAAGCTTTCTTT. The full variable domain, rest sourced from reference TRBV5-8 and TRBJ1-1, is EAGVTQSPTHLIKTRGQQATLRCSPISGHTSVYWYQQALGLGLQFLLWYDEGEERNRGNFPPRFSGRQFPNYSSELNVNALELEDSALYLCASSFRLWAGTEAFFGQGTRLTVV.